This is a list of T cell receptor beta chains from one sample in a study of metastatic and nonmetastatic thyroid tumors. TCRdb reassembled clones from the PCR reads with MiXCR. The profile shows roughly 25,000 clones, more than 13% of them singletons. Sequenced input: blood. These receptors came from a female donor with papillary thyroid cancer or a benign thyroid nodule (not recorded which). Some clones in this sample may be carry-over from other donors' samples. CDR3s include the opening cysteine and the closing phenylalanine or tryptophan. A D gene is named only where the DNA matches it firmly. Expanded clones get a size class; other rows say once, few or many, or leave the size out.

CDR3 DNA: TGTGCCAGCAGTTACTCCGTGAACACTGAAGCTTTCTTT
CDR3 protein: CASSYSVNTEAFF
D gene: .
V gene: TRBV6-5
clone size: many
J gene: TRBJ1-1

CDR3 DNA: TGCGCCAGCAGCCGCCGGTGGGCCCTTCCTAGCACAGATACGCAGTATTTT
CDR3 protein: CASSRRWALPSTDTQYF
D gene: .
V gene: TRBV4-3
clone size: many
J gene: TRBJ2-3

CDR3 DNA: TGTGCCAGCAGTTACGGGCTAGCGGGAGCAGGCGAGCAGTACTTC
CDR3 protein: CASSYGLAGAGEQYF
D gene: TRBD2
V gene: TRBV6-5
clone size: medium-sized
J gene: TRBJ2-7

CDR3 DNA: TGCGCCAGCAGCCAAGAAGGATTTGACTCCCTAGAGACCCAGTACTTC
CDR3 protein: CASSQEGFDSLETQYF
D gene: .
V gene: TRBV4-1
clone size: .
J gene: TRBJ2-5

CDR3 DNA: TGTGCCAGCAGTTCCAGGGGGCCGCTGGAGACCCAGTACTTC
CDR3 protein: CASSSRGPLETQYF
D gene: TRBD1
V gene: TRBV11-2
clone size: many
J gene: TRBJ2-5

CDR3 DNA: TGTGCCAGCAAGGCCAGGAACCCTTCCGGCTACACCTTC
CDR3 protein: CASKARNPSGYTF
D gene: .
V gene: TRBV5-6
clone size: many
J gene: TRBJ1-2

CDR3 DNA: TGTGCCAGCGGCGGGACAGCGAACACCGGGGAGCTGTTTTTT
CDR3 protein: CASGGTANTGELFF
D gene: .
V gene: TRBV11-2
clone size: many
J gene: TRBJ2-2

CDR3 DNA: TGTGCCAGCAGCTCGAACAGGGTCTCCGGGGAGCTGTTTTTT
CDR3 protein: CASSSNRVSGELFF
D gene: .
V gene: TRBV11-2
clone size: .
J gene: TRBJ2-2

CDR3 DNA: TGCGCCAGCAGCCAAGAAGAGGGGGGGCTCGTTTATGGCTACACCTTC
CDR3 protein: CASSQEEGGLVYGYTF
D gene: .
V gene: TRBV4-1
clone size: many
J gene: TRBJ1-2

CDR3 DNA: TGCAGCGTTGAAGATCCAAACAAGGGGACCTACGAGCAGTACTTC
CDR3 protein: CSVEDPNKGTYEQYF
D gene: .
V gene: TRBV29-1
clone size: many
J gene: TRBJ2-7

CDR3 DNA: TGCGCCAGCAGTGAGTCAGGGAGTCCCTACAATGAGCAGTTCTTC
CDR3 protein: CASSESGSPYNEQFF
D gene: .
V gene: TRBV10-1
clone size: many
J gene: TRBJ2-1

CDR3 DNA: TGTGCCAGCAGCTACCGGACGGAACCCTACGAGCAGTACTTC
CDR3 protein: CASSYRTEPYEQYF
D gene: .
V gene: TRBV7-9
clone size: many
J gene: TRBJ2-7

CDR3 DNA: TGCAGTGCCCAATTTCCAAGCTCCTACGAGCAGTACTTC
CDR3 protein: CSAQFPSSYEQYF
D gene: .
V gene: TRBV20-1
clone size: medium-sized
J gene: TRBJ2-7

CDR3 DNA: TGCAGTGCTAGCTGGCAGTATTTAGGAGATACGCAGTATTTT
CDR3 protein: CSASWQYLGDTQYF
D gene: .
V gene: TRBV20-1
clone size: many
J gene: TRBJ2-3

CDR3 DNA: TGTGCCAGCAGTCCCATGGCTGGCATGGGAGATTCACCCCTCCACTTT
CDR3 protein: CASSPMAGMGDSPLHF
D gene: .
V gene: TRBV6-1
clone size: .
J gene: TRBJ1-6

CDR3 DNA: TGTGCCTGGAGTGTACTTCATTCAGGCGATAGCAATCAGCCCCAGCATTTT
CDR3 protein: CAWSVLHSGDSNQPQHF
D gene: .
V gene: TRBV30
clone size: medium-sized
J gene: TRBJ1-5

CDR3 DNA: TGTGCCACCAGTGATCCTGGACAGAACTATGGCTACACCTTC
CDR3 protein: CATSDPGQNYGYTF
D gene: .
V gene: TRBV24-1
clone size: many
J gene: TRBJ1-2

CDR3 DNA: TGTGCCAGCAGCGGGGTACTAGGGGAGCTGTTTTTT
CDR3 protein: CASSGVLGELFF
D gene: .
V gene: TRBV9
clone size: many
J gene: TRBJ2-2

CDR3 DNA: TGTGCCAGTACCGATCAGGGGGTTAGCACAGATACGCAGTATTTT
CDR3 protein: CASTDQGVSTDTQYF
D gene: TRBD1
V gene: TRBV19
clone size: many
J gene: TRBJ2-3

CDR3 DNA: TGCGCCAGCAGCCAAGAGGACGGACCCTACGAGCAGTACTTC
CDR3 protein: CASSQEDGPYEQYF
D gene: .
V gene: TRBV4-3
clone size: medium-sized
J gene: TRBJ2-7

CDR3 DNA: TGTGCCAGCAGCCAAGCCAGCGGAGGTGCCTACGAGCAGTACTTC
CDR3 protein: CASSQASGGAYEQYF
D gene: .
V gene: TRBV14
clone size: many
J gene: TRBJ2-7

CDR3 DNA: TGTGTCAGCGCCAATTTGGAGACCCAGTACTTC
CDR3 protein: CVSANLETQYF
D gene: .
V gene: TRBV6-1
clone size: .
J gene: TRBJ2-5

CDR3 DNA: TGCAGCGTTGATGGGCCGAACACTGAAGCTTTCTTT
CDR3 protein: CSVDGPNTEAFF
D gene: .
V gene: TRBV29-1
clone size: .
J gene: TRBJ1-1

CDR3 DNA: TGTGCCAGCAGTCAACAGGGATCCGGGGCCAACGTCCTGACTTTC
CDR3 protein: CASSQQGSGANVLTF
D gene: .
V gene: TRBV14
clone size: .
J gene: TRBJ2-6

CDR3 DNA: TGTGCCAGCCGGGGGACACAGTACTTGAACACTGAAGCTTTCTTT
CDR3 protein: CASRGTQYLNTEAFF
D gene: .
V gene: TRBV6-2/TRBV6-3
clone size: many
J gene: TRBJ1-1

CDR3 DNA: TGTGCCAGCAGTCGGGACAGGGCTCTTTCACCCCTCCACTTT
CDR3 protein: CASSRDRALSPLHF
D gene: TRBD1
V gene: TRBV28
clone size: few
J gene: TRBJ1-6

CDR3 DNA: TGTGTCAGCAGCTATTACAGGGCGGGGGGCACAGATACGCAGTATTTT
CDR3 protein: CVSSYYRAGGTDTQYF
D gene: .
V gene: TRBV6-5
clone size: few
J gene: TRBJ2-3

CDR3 DNA: TGTGCCTGGAGTGTACAGGGGAACACTGAAGCTTTCTTT
CDR3 protein: CAWSVQGNTEAFF
D gene: .
V gene: TRBV30
clone size: .
J gene: TRBJ1-1

CDR3 DNA: TGCGCCAGCAGCCAAGTGAAAGCAAGGTACACTGAAGCTTTCTTT
CDR3 protein: CASSQVKARYTEAFF
D gene: .
V gene: TRBV4-3
clone size: .
J gene: TRBJ1-1

CDR3 DNA: TGTGCCAGCAGTCTAGAGTCAGGTGGGCGTAATTCACCCCTCCACTTT
CDR3 protein: CASSLESGGRNSPLHF
D gene: .
V gene: TRBV28
clone size: many
J gene: TRBJ1-6

CDR3 DNA: TGTGCCAGCTCACCCGGGACAGGGCACAATGAGCAGTTCTTC
CDR3 protein: CASSPGTGHNEQFF
D gene: TRBD1
V gene: TRBV18
clone size: many
J gene: TRBJ2-1

CDR3 DNA: TGCAGCAATCCCGAACGGCTACGCGTCGATGAGCAGTTCTTC
CDR3 protein: CSNPERLRVDEQFF
D gene: .
V gene: TRBV29-1
clone size: .
J gene: TRBJ2-1

CDR3 DNA: TGTGCCAGCAGTGAAGAGGGCCAGGGGGCCTTCGAGCAGTACTTC
CDR3 protein: CASSEEGQGAFEQYF
D gene: TRBD1
V gene: TRBV6-1
clone size: medium-sized
J gene: TRBJ2-7

CDR3 DNA: TGTGCCAGCAGCTTAGCGCCCGGCGGGGGATGGGAGACCCAGTACTTC
CDR3 protein: CASSLAPGGGWETQYF
D gene: TRBD2
V gene: TRBV7-9
clone size: many
J gene: TRBJ2-5

CDR3 DNA: TGTGCCAGCAGCCCAGGGGGGCGGGAGAACCTGATATACAATGAGCAGTTCTTC
CDR3 protein: CASSPGGRENLIYNEQFF
D gene: .
V gene: TRBV7-2
clone size: many
J gene: TRBJ2-1